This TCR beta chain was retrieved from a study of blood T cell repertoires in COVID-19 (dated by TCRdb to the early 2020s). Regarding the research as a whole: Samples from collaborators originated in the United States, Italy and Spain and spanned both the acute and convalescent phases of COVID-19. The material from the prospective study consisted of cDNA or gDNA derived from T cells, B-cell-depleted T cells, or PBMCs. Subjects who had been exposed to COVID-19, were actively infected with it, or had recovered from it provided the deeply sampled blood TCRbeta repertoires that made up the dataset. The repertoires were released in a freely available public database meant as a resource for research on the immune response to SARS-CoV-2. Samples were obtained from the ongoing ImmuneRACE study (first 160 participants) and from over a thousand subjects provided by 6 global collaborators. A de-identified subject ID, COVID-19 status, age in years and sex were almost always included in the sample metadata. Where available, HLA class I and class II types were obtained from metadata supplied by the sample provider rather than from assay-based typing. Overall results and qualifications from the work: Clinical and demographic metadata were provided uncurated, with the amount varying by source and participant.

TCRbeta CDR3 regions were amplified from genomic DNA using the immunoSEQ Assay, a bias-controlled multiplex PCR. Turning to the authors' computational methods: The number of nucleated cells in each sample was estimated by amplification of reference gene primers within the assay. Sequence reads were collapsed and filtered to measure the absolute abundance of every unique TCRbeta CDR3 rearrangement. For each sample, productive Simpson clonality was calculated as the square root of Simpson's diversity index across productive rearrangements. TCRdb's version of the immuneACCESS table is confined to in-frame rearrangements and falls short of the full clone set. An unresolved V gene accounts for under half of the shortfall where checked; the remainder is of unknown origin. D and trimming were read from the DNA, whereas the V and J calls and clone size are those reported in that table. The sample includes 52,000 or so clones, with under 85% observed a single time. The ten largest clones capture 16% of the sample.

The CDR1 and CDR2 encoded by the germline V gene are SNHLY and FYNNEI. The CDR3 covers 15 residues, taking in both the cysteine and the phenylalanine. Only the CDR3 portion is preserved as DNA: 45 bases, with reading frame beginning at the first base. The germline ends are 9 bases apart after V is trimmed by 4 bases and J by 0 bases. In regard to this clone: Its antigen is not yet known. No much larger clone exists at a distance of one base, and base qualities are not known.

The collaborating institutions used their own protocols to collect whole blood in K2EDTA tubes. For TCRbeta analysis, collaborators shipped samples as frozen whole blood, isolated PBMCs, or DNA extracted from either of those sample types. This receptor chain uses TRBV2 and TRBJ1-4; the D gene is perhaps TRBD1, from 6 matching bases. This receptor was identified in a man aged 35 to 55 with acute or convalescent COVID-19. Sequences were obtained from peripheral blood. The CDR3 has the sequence CASSGQATTNEKLFF. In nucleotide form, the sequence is TGTGCCAGCAGTGGACAGGCTACAACTAATGAAAAACTGTTTTTT. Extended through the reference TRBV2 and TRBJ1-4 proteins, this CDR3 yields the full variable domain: EPEVTQTPSHQVTQMGQEVILRCVPISNHLYFYWYRQILGQKVEFLVSFYNNEISEKSEIFDDQFSVERPDGSNFTLKIRSTKLEDSAMYFCASSGQATTNEKLFFGSGTQLSVL.